These T cell receptor beta chains were read from a single sample in a study of blood T cell repertoires in COVID-19. Clones were read by immunoSEQ multiplex PCR, and TCRdb kept only the in-frame ones, dropping some. The table includes some 340,000 clones, less than 85% detected once. Sequenced: peripheral blood. The receptors shown here come from a woman aged 18-29 years with acute or convalescent COVID-19. Both conserved end residues are part of each CDR3. A D gene is named only where the DNA matches it firmly. Expanded clones get a size class; other rows say once, few or many, or leave the size out.

TRBJ1-6 TRBV5-8 . . CASSTKPGTPLHF TGTGCCAGCAGCACGAAACCCGGGACACCCCTCCACTTT
TRBJ2-2 TRBV13 . TRBD2 CASSQRDASSGGQNTGELFF TGTGCCAGCAGCCAAAGGGACGCGTCTAGCGGGGGCCAGAACACCGGGGAGCTGTTTTTT
TRBJ2-2 TRBV3-1/TRBV3-2 . TRBD2 CASSQVASGRADTGELFF TGTGCCAGCAGCCAAGTAGCTAGCGGGAGGGCAGACACCGGGGAGCTGTTTTTT
TRBJ2-3 TRBV11-2 . . CASSLDRDTQYF TGTGCCAGCAGCTTAGACCGAGATACGCAGTATTTT
TRBJ1-4 TRBV9 . TRBD1 CASSGTGGTNEKLFF TGTGCCAGCAGCGGAACAGGGGGAACTAATGAAAAACTGTTTTTT
TRBJ1-4 TRBV28 . . CASSDRHFGEKLFF TGTGCCAGCAGTGACAGGCACTTCGGTGAAAAACTGTTTTTT
TRBJ1-3 TRBV5-1 . . CASSLVAASGNTIYF TGCGCCAGCAGCCTGGTGGCAGCGTCTGGAAACACCATATATTTT
TRBJ1-1 TRBV5-4 . . CASSFAANTEAFF TGTGCCAGCAGCTTCGCGGCTAACACTGAAGCTTTCTTT
TRBJ1-2 TRBV28 . TRBD1 CASSLALGAGTGLNGYTF TGTGCCAGCAGTTTGGCCTTAGGAGCCGGGACAGGGCTTAATGGCTACACCTTC
TRBJ1-4 TRBV5-3 . . CARSEVDRPLQEKLFF TGTGCCAGAAGCGAAGTGGACAGACCCCTTCAGGAAAAACTGTTTTTT
TRBJ2-1 TRBV5-1 few . CASSLGMMSRDSYNEQFF TGCGCCAGCAGCCTCGGGATGATGTCCAGAGATAGCTACAATGAGCAGTTCTTC
TRBJ2-4 TRBV27 . . CASSPPRGDALAKNIQYF TGTGCCAGCAGTCCGCCCAGGGGGGACGCCCTAGCCAAAAACATTCAGTACTTC
TRBJ1-1 TRBV9 . . CASSVEGDPEAFF TGTGCCAGCAGCGTAGAGGGAGATCCTGAAGCTTTCTTT
TRBJ2-1 TRBV2 . . CASTVQDNEQFF TGTGCCAGCACAGTCCAAGACAATGAGCAGTTCTTC
TRBJ1-6 TRBV19 . . CASKRWRPPDSPLHF TGTGCCAGTAAGAGGTGGAGGCCCCCGGATTCACCCCTCCACTTT
TRBJ2-6 TRBV5-8 . TRBD1 CASSPGTGLHSGANVLTF TGTGCCAGCAGCCCCGGGACAGGGCTACACTCTGGGGCCAACGTCCTGACTTTC
TRBJ2-3 TRBV10-3 . TRBD1 CAINPGQGRQQYF TGTGCCATCAACCCGGGACAGGGGCGTCAGCAGTATTTT
TRBJ1-6 TRBV7-8 few TRBD1 CASSPGTGPLHF TGTGCCAGCAGCCCCGGGACAGGACCCCTCCACTTT
TRBJ1-3 TRBV9 . . CASTPRAAGNTIYF TGTGCCAGCACTCCCAGGGCCGCGGGAAACACCATATATTTT
TRBJ1-1 TRBV6-1 . TRBD1 CASSVSEDRGGTEAFF TGTGCCAGCAGTGTCTCTGAGGACAGGGGAGGGACTGAAGCTTTCTTT
TRBJ1-4 TRBV10-3 . TRBD1 CAISETYRQGNEKLFF TGTGCCATCAGTGAGACCTATCGACAGGGAAATGAAAAACTGTTTTTT
TRBJ2-3 TRBV20-1 once TRBD1 CSASDRGSTDTQYF TGCAGTGCTAGTGACAGGGGTAGCACAGATACGCAGTATTTT
TRBJ1-6 TRBV24-1 few TRBD1 CATSDVRDSDNSPLHF TGTGCCACCAGTGATGTCCGGGACAGTGATAATTCACCCCTCCACTTT
TRBJ1-2 TRBV6-5 . . CASSHPPDGNYGYTF TGTGCCAGCAGTCATCCGCCCGACGGGAACTATGGCTACACCTTC
TRBJ1-5 TRBV19 . TRBD1 CASCITGVDQPQHF TGTGCCAGTTGTATAACAGGGGTTGATCAGCCCCAGCATTTT
TRBJ1-2 TRBV28 few TRBD1 CASADRAGYTF TGTGCCAGCGCAGACAGGGCCGGCTACACCTTC
TRBJ1-2 TRBV19 . . CATKDRYGYTF TGTGCCACGAAAGACAGATACGGCTACACCTTC
TRBJ2-3 TRBV28 . . CASSLLGHKPTDTQYF TGTGCCAGCAGTTTATTGGGGCACAAACCCACAGATACGCAGTATTTT
TRBJ2-7 TRBV18 . TRBD2 CASSPGLAGGGEQYF TGTGCCAGCTCACCAGGGCTAGCGGGCGGTGGCGAGCAGTACTTC
TRBJ1-2 TRBV7-2 . . CASSLNRENYGYTF TGTGCCAGCAGCTTAAACAGGGAGAACTATGGCTACACCTTC